The 7 T cell receptor beta chains presented below share a single source sample, sequenced in a study of T cell repertoires in cytomegalovirus infection. The antigens of these receptors remain unknown. TCRdb independently ran MiXCR on the reads; one entry per CDR3 protein. The sample lists some 920,000 distinct CDR3 sequences; approximately 31% were seen once. Material: cultured CD8+ T cells from PBMCs, obtained from culture after CMV antigen stimulation. The receptors shown here come from a human donor in good health (CMV status not recorded). Some clones in this sample may be carry-over from other donors' samples.

Regarding this clonotype: The junction differs from germline at one of its ends, possibly a read error. The chain combines TRBV28 with TRBJ2-1, with 9 bases that match TRBD2. The germline V gene has CDR1 MDHEN and CDR2 SYDVKM. The length of the CDR3 is 15 residues. The CDR3 loop reads CVSSLGLAPYNEQFF. The CDR3 DNA is TGTGTCAGCAGCCTGGGACTAGCCCCCTACAATGAGCAGTTCTTC.

This clonotype was seen a few times. The gene calls are TRBV7-6 and TRBJ1-1; no clear D. The CDR3 spans 13 residues. Between the trimmed V and J ends, which lost 4 bases and 3 bases, there was a span of 9 bases. Germline CDR1 and CDR2: SGHVS and FNYEAQ. CDR3 nucleotide sequence: TGTGCCAGCAGCTCCTGGGCGGACACTGAAGCTTTCTTT. Its protein is CASSSWADTEAFF.

This clonotype was observed at least ten times. J is TRBJ2-7 and V is TRBV6-5; D not resolved. Germline V CDR1 and CDR2: MNHEY, SVGAGI. V lost 2 bases to trimming and J lost 2 bases, with 10 bases between them. This CDR3 has 14 residues. The CDR3 region is CASSYRGNTYEQYF. CDR3 coding DNA: TGTGCCAGCAGTTACAGAGGAAATACCTACGAGCAGTACTTC.

This clonotype was seen more than once but under ten times. This chain links TRBV4-1 with TRBJ2-7, with D unclear. V dropped 1 base and J dropped 0 bases, with 7 bases sitting between them. CDR1 is MGHRA and CDR2 is YSYEKL in the germline V gene. The CDR3 loop spans 14 amino acids. CDR3 DNA sequence: TGCGCCAGCAGCCAAGTCGGCCTCTCCTACGAGCAGTACTTC. This translates into CASSQVGLSYEQYF.

CDR3 DNA: TGTGCCAGCAGTTCCCGAAAGGTTAACTACAATGAGCAGTTCTTC. Translating gives CASSSRKVNYNEQFF. The chain employs TRBV6-2 or TRBV6-3 and TRBJ2-1, with no clear D. The germline V gene has CDR1 MNHEY and CDR2 SVGEGT. Trimming cost V 4 bases and J 3 bases, with 13 bases left between them. This CDR3 is built from 15 residues.

The table lists this clonotype with a few counts. The chain couples TRBV7-2 to TRBJ1-2; possible D gene TRBD1, 5 bases. Germline V gene sequence: CDR1 SGHTA, CDR2 FQGNSA. The V gene lost 5 bases and the J gene lost 3 bases, with 19 bases spanning the gap. The CDR3 runs to 16 residues. The CDR3 protein is CASSPVQGRRDYGYTF. The DNA of the CDR3 is TGTGCCAGCAGCCCGGTTCAGGGTAGAAGAGACTATGGCTACACCTTC.

DNA of the CDR3: TGTGCCAGCAGCCGCGCATCGGTAGCGGGGGGGAGGGAGCAGTACTTC. As protein: CASSRASVAGGREQYF. The genes are TRBV7-9 and TRBJ2-7; 11 bases map to TRBD2. J was trimmed by 7 bases and V by 5 bases; bases with no gene match: 13. The CDR3 runs to 16 residues. Germline V gives CDR1 SEHNR, CDR2 FQNEAQ (reference sequence). The full variable domain, with the rest looked up from reference TRBV7-9 and TRBJ2-7, is DTGVSQNPRHKITKRGQNVTFRCDPISEHNRLYWYRQTLGQGPEFLTYFQNEAQLEKSRLLSDRFSAERPKGSFSTLEIQRTEQGDSAMYLCASSRASVAGGREQYFGPGTRLTVT.